This passage covers 21 T cell receptor beta chains from one sample sequenced in a study of Ad26.COV2.S vaccination and SARS-CoV-2 variants. Libraries were prepared by immunoSEQ multiplex PCR; TCRdb keeps only in-frame clonotypes and omits some of them. Among roughly 450,000 clones listed, 90% were seen once. Treatment specified: around 19 received Ad26.COV2.S at low or high dose, single or two shots; about 5 received placebo; per-sample allocation not given. Sample collection was performed on day 63 after the first vaccine or placebo injection. This sample comprised peripheral blood, obtained in a trial of Ad26.COV2.S vaccine versus placebo. These receptors were collected from a person between 18 and 65 years old who received the Ad26.COV2.S COVID-19 vaccine or a placebo.

This clone was detected a few times. The rearrangement uses TRBV11-3 and TRBJ2-1; D is unclear. The V end lost 6 bases, the J end lost 7 bases, and 16 bases lay between the germline ends. CDR3 size: 14 residues. In germline, CDR1 is SGHNT, CDR2 YENEEA. The chain's CDR3 is CASSLTSAFNEQFF. The CDR3 bases are TGTGCCAGCAGTCTTACGTCCGCCTTTAATGAGCAGTTCTTC.

This clone was recorded once. The V and J genes are TRBV6-5 and TRBJ1-1; TRBD1 aligns across 9 bases. Germline values: CDR1 MNHEY, CDR2 SVGAGI. The V and J ends lost 6 bases and 0 bases, in that order; junction bases with no gene match: 2. The CDR3 runs to 14 residues. Here the CDR3 DNA reads TGTGCCAGCAGCCGGACAGGGGTGAACACTGAAGCTTTCTTT. Amino acid sequence: CASSRTGVNTEAFF.

The J gene is TRBJ2-6, the V gene TRBV7-8; no definite D call. Germline CDR1 reads SGHVS; CDR2 reads FQNEAQ. With 5 bases removed from V and 3 bases from J, the gap between germline ends came to 14 bases. This CDR3 has 16 amino acids. CDR3 loop: CASSERIGNGANVLTF. CDR3 sequence (DNA): TGTGCCAGCAGCGAACGGATAGGGAATGGGGCCAACGTCCTGACTTTC. The full variable domain, its missing parts supplied by reference TRBV7-8 and TRBJ2-6, is GAGVSQSPRYKVAKRGQDVALRCDPISGHVSLFWYQQALGQGPEFLTYFQNEAQLDKSGLPSDRFFAERPEGSVSTLKIQRTQQEDSAVYLCASSERIGNGANVLTFGAGSRLTVL.

This rearrangement joins TRBV29-1 to TRBJ2-3; 8 nucleotides line up with TRBD1. The ends lost 5 bases at V and 5 bases at J; junction bases unmatched: 15. Germline-derived CDR1 and CDR2 are SQVTM and ANQGSEA. The length of the CDR3 is 16 residues. CDR3 protein: CSVQVPDRVSIDTQYF. The DNA for the CDR3 is TGCAGCGTTCAGGTTCCGGACAGGGTATCGATAGATACGCAGTATTTT.

CDR3 DNA sequence: TGTGCCAGCAGCTTAGTGGCGGGGAATGAGCAGTTCTTC. It translates to CASSLVAGNEQFF. V gene TRBV11-3 combines with J gene TRBJ2-1; D may be TRBD2 (6 bases). The CDR3 runs to 13 residues. Trimming left V 1 base short and J 7 bases short, with 8 bases between. Germline CDR1 reads SGHNT; CDR2 reads YENEEA.

This sequence joins TRBV3-1 (or the pseudogene TRBV3-2) and TRBJ1-2; D is unresolved. This CDR3 has 13 amino acids. CDR1 and CDR2 from the germline V gene are LGHDT and YNNKEL (reference sequence). V lost 0 bases and J lost 3, with 5 bases in between. The CDR3 is CASSQEVDYGYTF. The CDR3 nucleotides read TGTGCCAGCAGCCAAGAGGTGGACTATGGCTACACCTTC.

This rearrangement joins TRBV28 to TRBJ1-6; 7 bases map to TRBD1. V lost 2 bases, J lost 7 bases, and 2 bases stayed unmatched. The CDR3 covers 14 residues. Germline-derived CDR1 and CDR2 are MDHEN and SYDVKM. CDR3 in amino acids: CASSLPGGNSPLHF. The CDR3 DNA is TGTGCCAGCAGTTTACCAGGGGGGAATTCACCCCTCCACTTT.

This chain joins TRBV6-4 and TRBJ1-5; D remains ambiguous. Germline V gene lookup returns CDR1 MRHNA and CDR2 SNTAGT. Trimming took off 7 bases at V and 5 bases at J, with 15 bases between the two ends. This CDR3 spans 14 amino acids. As DNA, the CDR3 is TGTGCCAGCACCTCTTGGGGAACGGATCAGCCCCAGCATTTT. Translating it yields CASTSWGTDQPQHF.

This clone appeared once. One end of the junction fails to match germline, which may point to a read error. The chain is built from TRBV7-8 and TRBJ2-6, with D possibly matching TRBD1 (6 bases). Per germline, CDR1 SGHVS and CDR2 FQNEAQ. This CDR3 contains 12 residues. CDR3 in amino acids: CASSLNTGYLAF. In DNA form, the CDR3 reads TGTGCCAGCAGCCTAAATACAGGGTATTTGGCTTTC.

This clone has only a few counts. The chain combines TRBV5-1 with TRBJ2-3; D ambiguous. The V end was cut by 1 base, the J end by 2 bases, with 8 bases between. Germline-derived CDR1 and CDR2 are SGHRS and YFSETQ. The CDR3 is 14 residues long. The CDR3 region is CASSLSTATDTQYF. Here the CDR3 DNA reads TGCGCCAGCAGCTTGTCCACGGCCACAGATACGCAGTATTTT.

The rearrangement uses TRBV6-1 and TRBJ1-1, with D uncertain. Germline CDR1 reads MNHNS; CDR2 reads SASEGT. The CDR3 is made up of 15 amino acids. The ends were cut back, 2 bases at V and 5 bases at J, with 15 bases in the middle. Written as DNA, the CDR3 is TGTGCCAGCAGTGAACCTGGAGGGCTAAGAACTGAAGCTTTCTTT. It codes for CASSEPGGLRTEAFF.

Here the CDR3 reads CASSQERTGSDEQFF. In DNA form, the CDR3 reads TGCGCCAGCAGCCAAGAGCGGACAGGGAGCGATGAGCAGTTCTTC. This chain joins TRBV4-1 and TRBJ2-1; 8 bases are a match to TRBD1. The CDR3 length is 15 residues. The V and J ends lost 0 bases and 8 bases, in that order; junction bases with no gene match: 6. CDR1 is MGHRA and CDR2 is YSYEKL in the germline V gene.

The genes are TRBV11-2 and TRBJ2-7; no clear D gene. There are 13 residues in the CDR3. The germline V and J ends were trimmed by 1 base and 4 bases, with 8 bases remaining between them. CDR1 and CDR2 (germline): SGHAT, FQNNGV. The CDR3 here is CASSLATNYEQYF. CDR3 bases: TGTGCCAGCAGCTTAGCAACAAATTACGAGCAGTACTTC.

This clone was found once. This chain uses TRBV2 with TRBJ2-2; D is perhaps TRBD1 (5 bases). Per the germline V gene, CDR1 is SNHLY and CDR2 is FYNNEI. This CDR3 contains 13 residues. The V gene lost 6 bases and the J gene lost 5 bases, with 10 bases spanning the gap. This CDR3 reads CASRTEQTGELFF. CDR3 DNA: TGTGCCAGCAGGACAGAACAAACCGGGGAGCTGTTTTTT. Full variable domain (remainder filled in from reference TRBV2 and TRBJ2-2): EPEVTQTPSHQVTQMGQEVILRCVPISNHLYFYWYRQILGQKVEFLVSFYNNEISEKSEIFDDQFSVERPDGSNFTLKIRSTKLEDSAMYFCASRTEQTGELFFGEGSRLTVL.

The chain combines TRBV9 with TRBJ2-1, with TRBD2 as a possible D gene (6 bases). Trimming pared 4 bases from V and 0 bases from J, leaving 11 bases between. This CDR3 region has 15 residues. The V gene's germline CDR1 is SGDLS and CDR2 YYNGEE. CDR3 amino acids: CASSPSGVSYNEQFF. CDR3 coding DNA: TGTGCCAGCAGCCCTTCGGGGGTCTCCTACAATGAGCAGTTCTTC. Full variable domain (missing parts from reference TRBV9 and TRBJ2-1): DSGVTQTPKHLITATGQRVTLRCSPRSGDLSVYWYQQSLDQGLQFLIQYYNGEERAKGNILERFSAQQFPDLHSELNLSSLELGDSALYFCASSPSGVSYNEQFFGPGTRLTVL.

The chain employs TRBV7-2 and TRBJ1-3; a possible D gene is TRBD1 (6 bases). Germline loops: CDR1 SGHTA, CDR2 FQGNSA. Trimming left V 4 bases short and J 0 bases short, with 13 bases between. There are 16 residues in the CDR3. The CDR3, as DNA: TGTGCCAGCAGCTCCGGACAGACTTACTCTGGAAACACCATATATTTT. It translates to CASSSGQTYSGNTIYF.

The chain joins TRBV24-1 to TRBJ2-6; 8 bases fit TRBD1. The CDR3 loop spans 15 amino acids. Germline lookup yields CDR1 KGHDR and CDR2 SFDVKD. V lost 4 bases to trimming and J lost 2 bases; unmatched junction nucleotides: 0. CDR3 protein: CATSETGAGANVLTF. Here the CDR3 DNA reads TGTGCCACCAGTGAGACAGGGGCTGGGGCCAACGTCCTGACTTTC.

This sequence joins TRBV7-6 and TRBJ2-1; 15 nucleotides align to TRBD2. This CDR3 region has 15 residues. Germline lookup yields CDR1 SGHVS and CDR2 FNYEAQ. The V gene end was trimmed by 5 bases and the J gene end by 7 bases; junction bases not matched to a gene: 3. The DNA for the CDR3 is TGTGCCAGCAGCACCGGGACTAGCGGGAGGAATGAGCAGTTCTTC. As protein: CASSTGTSGRNEQFF.

V usage is TRBV11-2 and J usage is TRBJ1-1, with D possibly being TRBD1 (6 bases). Germline V gene lookup returns CDR1 SGHAT and CDR2 FQNNGV. V shed 3 bases and J shed 5 bases, with 10 bases lying between them. This CDR3 region has 13 residues. CDR3 DNA: TGTGCCAGCAGCTTCCCAGGGGAGACTGAAGCTTTCTTT. It codes for CASSFPGETEAFF.

The chain carries TRBV27 and TRBJ2-7; 7 bases line up with TRBD1. The trim removed 2 bases at V and 3 bases at J, leaving 13 bases unmatched. CDR1 and CDR2 from the germline V gene are MNHEY and SMNVEV (reference sequence). The CDR3 runs to 17 residues. CDR3 nucleotide sequence: TGTGCCAGCAGTTTAACGCTCGACAGGGTCGTCCACTACGAGCAGTACTTC. This sequence encodes CASSLTLDRVVHYEQYF.

The rearrangement joins TRBV2 to TRBJ2-5; 8 nucleotides agree with TRBD1. Germline V gene data show CDR1 as SNHLY and CDR2 as FYNNEI. Germline trimming cut 5 bases from V and 10 bases from J; bases unmatched to any gene: 9. The CDR3 consists of 13 residues. The CDR3, as DNA: TGTGCCAGCAGTACGGGACAGGACCGCAACCAGTACTTC. Translated: CASSTGQDRNQYF.